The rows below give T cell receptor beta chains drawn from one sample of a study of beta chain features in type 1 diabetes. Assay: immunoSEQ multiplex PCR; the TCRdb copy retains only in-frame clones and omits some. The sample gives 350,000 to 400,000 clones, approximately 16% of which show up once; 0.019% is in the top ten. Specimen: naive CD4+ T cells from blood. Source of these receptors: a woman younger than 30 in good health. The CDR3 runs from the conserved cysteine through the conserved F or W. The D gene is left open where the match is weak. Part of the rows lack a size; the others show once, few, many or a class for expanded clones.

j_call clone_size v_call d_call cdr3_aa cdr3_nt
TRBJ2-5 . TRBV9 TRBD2 CASSARAGGGSGAQYF TGTGCCAGCAGCGCCCGAGCGGGGGGTGGGAGCGGGGCCCAGTACTTC
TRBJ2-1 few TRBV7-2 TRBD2 CARGGVKGLANEQFF TGTGCCAGAGGTGGGGTAAAAGGACTAGCCAATGAGCAGTTCTTC
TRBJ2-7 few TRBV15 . CATGAGRYEQYF TGTGCCACCGGGGCAGGGCGGTACGAGCAGTACTTC
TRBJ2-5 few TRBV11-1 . CASSLGRVQETQYF TGTGCCAGCAGCTTAGGACGGGTCCAAGAGACCCAGTACTTC
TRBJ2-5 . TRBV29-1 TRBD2 CSVERGSGSRIETQYF TGCAGCGTTGAGAGGGGTAGCGGGAGCAGAATAGAGACCCAGTACTTC
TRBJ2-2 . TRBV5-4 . CASSPPRDTGELFF TGTGCCAGCAGCCCCCCCCGTGACACCGGGGAGCTGTTTTTT
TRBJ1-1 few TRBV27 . CASSSTEYTEAFF TGTGCCAGCAGTTCGACAGAATACACTGAAGCTTTCTTT
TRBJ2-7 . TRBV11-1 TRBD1 CASSQGQRPAYEQYF TGTGCCAGCAGTCAGGGACAGCGTCCTGCCTACGAGCAGTACTTC
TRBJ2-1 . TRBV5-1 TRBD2 CASSSIPRTSGRTSYNEQFF TGCGCCAGCAGCTCGATACCCCGGACTAGCGGGAGGACATCGTACAATGAGCAGTTCTTC
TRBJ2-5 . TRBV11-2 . CASSGGITSGTQYF TGTGCCAGCAGCGGCGGGATTACCAGTGGGACCCAGTACTTC
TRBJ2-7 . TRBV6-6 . CASSYYQGPYEQYF TGTGCCAGCAGTTACTATCAGGGGCCCTACGAGCAGTACTTC
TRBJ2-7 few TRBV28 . CASSLPSERLPQYF TGTGCCAGCAGTTTGCCTAGTGAGAGATTACCGCAGTACTTC
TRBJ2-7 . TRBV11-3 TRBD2 CASSPGGSGRSLEQYF TGTGCCAGCAGCCCGGGGGGTAGCGGGAGGTCCCTCGAGCAGTACTTC
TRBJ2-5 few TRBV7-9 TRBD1 CASSPRDRGASGETQYF TGTGCCAGCAGCCCCCGGGACAGGGGTGCTAGCGGAGAGACCCAGTACTTC
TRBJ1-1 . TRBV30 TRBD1 CAWSGTGTGLFEAFF TGTGCCTGGAGTGGCACCGGGACAGGGCTATTTGAAGCTTTCTTT
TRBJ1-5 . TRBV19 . CASSRPGAYNQPQHF TGTGCCAGTAGCCGCCCAGGGGCTTACAATCAGCCCCAGCATTTT
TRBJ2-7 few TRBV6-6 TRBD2 CASTTSSSYEQYF TGTGCCAGCACGACTAGCAGCTCCTACGAGCAGTACTTC
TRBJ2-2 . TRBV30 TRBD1 CASNPNSPGQGRVTGELFF TGTGCCTCAAACCCAAACTCTCCGGGACAGGGGAGGGTCACCGGGGAGCTGTTTTTT
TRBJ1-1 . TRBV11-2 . CASSLELRGRSEAFF TGTGCCAGCAGCTTAGAATTAAGGGGAAGGTCTGAAGCTTTCTTT
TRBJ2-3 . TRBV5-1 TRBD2 CASRLYSGGSTDTQYF TGCGCCAGCAGGTTATATAGCGGGGGGAGCACAGATACGCAGTATTTT
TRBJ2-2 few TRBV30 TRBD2 CAWSLGTRGTGELFF TGTGCCTGGAGCCTCGGGACTAGAGGTACCGGGGAGCTGTTTTTT
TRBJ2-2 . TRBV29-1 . CSVVRGDSNTGELFF TGCAGCGTTGTTAGGGGCGATTCGAACACCGGGGAGCTGTTTTTT
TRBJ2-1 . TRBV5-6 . CASSRDTYNEQFF TGTGCCAGCAGCAGGGACACTTACAATGAGCAGTTCTTC
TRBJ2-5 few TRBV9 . CASSAYVQETQYF TGTGCCAGCAGCGCCTATGTCCAAGAGACCCAGTACTTC
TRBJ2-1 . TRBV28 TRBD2 CASSLAGGTYNEQFF TGTGCCAGCAGTTTAGCGGGAGGGACATACAATGAGCAGTTCTTC
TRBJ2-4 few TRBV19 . CASNAGSGNKNIQYF TGTGCCAGTAACGCCGGTAGCGGCAACAAAAACATTCAGTACTTC
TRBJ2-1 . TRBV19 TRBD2 CASSMGAGGPLNEQFF TGTGCCAGTAGTATGGGAGCGGGAGGGCCTTTGAATGAGCAGTTCTTC